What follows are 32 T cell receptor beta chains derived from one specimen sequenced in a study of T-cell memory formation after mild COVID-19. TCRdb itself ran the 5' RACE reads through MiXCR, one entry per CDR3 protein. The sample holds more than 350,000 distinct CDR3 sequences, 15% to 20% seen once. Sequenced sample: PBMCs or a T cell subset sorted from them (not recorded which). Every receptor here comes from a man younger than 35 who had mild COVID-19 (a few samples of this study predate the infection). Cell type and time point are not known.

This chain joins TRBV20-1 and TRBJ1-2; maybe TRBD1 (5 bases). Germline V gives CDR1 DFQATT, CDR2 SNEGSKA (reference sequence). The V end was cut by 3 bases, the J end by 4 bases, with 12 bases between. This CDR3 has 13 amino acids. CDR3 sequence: CSASKGIAYGYTF. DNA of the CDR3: TGCAGTGCTAGCAAGGGGATTGCCTATGGCTACACCTTC.

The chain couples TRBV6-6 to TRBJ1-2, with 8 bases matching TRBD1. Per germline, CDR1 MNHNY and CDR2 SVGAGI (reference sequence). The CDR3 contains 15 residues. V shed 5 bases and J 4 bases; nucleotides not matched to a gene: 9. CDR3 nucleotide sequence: TGTGCCAGCAGTGGCGGGGACAGGCGAGGCTATGGCTACACCTTC. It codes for CASSGGDRRGYGYTF.

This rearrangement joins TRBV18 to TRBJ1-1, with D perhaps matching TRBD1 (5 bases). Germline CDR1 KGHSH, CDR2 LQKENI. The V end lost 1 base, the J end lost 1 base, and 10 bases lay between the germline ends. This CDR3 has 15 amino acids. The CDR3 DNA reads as TGTGCCAGCTCACCACGTACAGGCCAGAACACTGAAGCTTTCTTT. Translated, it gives CASSPRTGQNTEAFF.

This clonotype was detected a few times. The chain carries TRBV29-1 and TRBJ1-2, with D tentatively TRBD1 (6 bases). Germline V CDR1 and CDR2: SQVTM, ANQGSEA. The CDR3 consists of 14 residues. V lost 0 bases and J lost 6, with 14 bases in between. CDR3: CSVEDITGSHGYTF. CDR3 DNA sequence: TGCAGCGTTGAAGATATTACAGGGAGTCATGGCTACACCTTC.

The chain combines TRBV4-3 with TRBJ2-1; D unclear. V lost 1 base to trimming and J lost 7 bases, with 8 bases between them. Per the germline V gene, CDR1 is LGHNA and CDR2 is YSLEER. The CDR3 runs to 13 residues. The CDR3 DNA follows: TGCGCCAGCAGCCAAGGTTCTGTTAATGAGCAGTTCTTC. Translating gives CASSQGSVNEQFF.

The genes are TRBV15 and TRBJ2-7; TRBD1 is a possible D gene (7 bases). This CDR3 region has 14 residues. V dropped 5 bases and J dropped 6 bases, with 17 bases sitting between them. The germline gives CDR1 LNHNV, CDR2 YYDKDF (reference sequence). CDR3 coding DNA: TGTGCCACCAGCGGAGGGACAGCCACCTCCGAGCAGTACTTC. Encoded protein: CATSGGTATSEQYF.

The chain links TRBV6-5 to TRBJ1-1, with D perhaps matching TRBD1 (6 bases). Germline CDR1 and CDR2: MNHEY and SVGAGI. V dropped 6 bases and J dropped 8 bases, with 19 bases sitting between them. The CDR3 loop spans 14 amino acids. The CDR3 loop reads CASSDTQGVLEAFF. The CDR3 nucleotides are TGTGCCAGCAGCGATACACAGGGTGTTCTCGAAGCTTTCTTT.

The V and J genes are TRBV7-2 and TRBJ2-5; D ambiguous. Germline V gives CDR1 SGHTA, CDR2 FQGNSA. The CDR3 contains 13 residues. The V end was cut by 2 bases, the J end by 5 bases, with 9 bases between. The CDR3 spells CASSLNIIETQYF. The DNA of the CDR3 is TGTGCCAGCAGCTTAAATATAATCGAGACCCAGTACTTC.

The CDR3 here is CSHSSGSGQPQHF. The CDR3 nucleotides are TGCAGCCACTCGTCCGGGTCGGGTCAGCCCCAGCATTTT. The chain has TRBV29-1 and TRBJ1-5; D is unresolved. CDR3 size: 13 residues. Germline CDR1 reads SQVTM; CDR2 reads ANQGSEA. The V end was cut by 8 bases, the J end by 6 bases, with 17 bases between.

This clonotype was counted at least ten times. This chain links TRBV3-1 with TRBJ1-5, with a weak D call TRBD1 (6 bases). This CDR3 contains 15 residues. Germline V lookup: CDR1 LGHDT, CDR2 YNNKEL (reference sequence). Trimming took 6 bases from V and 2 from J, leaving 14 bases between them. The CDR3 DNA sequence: TGTGCCAGCAGTCCACAGGGTATGGGCAATCAGCCCCAGCATTTT. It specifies CASSPQGMGNQPQHF.

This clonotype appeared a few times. CDR3 bases: TGCAGTGCTAGAAGCCCAGACAATGAGCAGTTCTTC. It yields the protein CSARSPDNEQFF. J is TRBJ2-1 and V is TRBV20-1; D ambiguous. The CDR3 is 12 residues long. Germline CDR1 DFQATT, CDR2 SNEGSKA (reference sequence). V lost 2 bases and J 5 bases, leaving 7 bases between the germline ends.

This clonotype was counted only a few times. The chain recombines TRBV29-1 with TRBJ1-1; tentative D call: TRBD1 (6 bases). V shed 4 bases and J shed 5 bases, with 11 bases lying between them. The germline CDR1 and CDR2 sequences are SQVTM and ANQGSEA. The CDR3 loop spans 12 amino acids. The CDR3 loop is CSVVGGDTEAFF. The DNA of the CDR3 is TGCAGCGTTGTCGGGGGCGATACTGAAGCTTTCTTT.

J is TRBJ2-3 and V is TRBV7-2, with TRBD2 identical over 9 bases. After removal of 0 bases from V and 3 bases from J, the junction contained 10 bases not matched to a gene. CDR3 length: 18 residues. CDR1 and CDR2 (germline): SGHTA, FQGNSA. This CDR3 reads CASSLALLAGVRTDTQYF. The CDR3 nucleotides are TGTGCCAGCAGCTTAGCTCTCTTAGCGGGGGTCCGGACAGATACGCAGTATTTT.

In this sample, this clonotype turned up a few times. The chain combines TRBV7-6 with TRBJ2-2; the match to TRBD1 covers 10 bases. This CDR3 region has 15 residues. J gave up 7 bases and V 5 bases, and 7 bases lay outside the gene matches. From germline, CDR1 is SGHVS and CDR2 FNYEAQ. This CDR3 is CASSPTGGLGGELFF. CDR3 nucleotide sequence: TGTGCCAGCAGCCCGACAGGGGGCCTTGGCGGGGAGCTGTTTTTT.

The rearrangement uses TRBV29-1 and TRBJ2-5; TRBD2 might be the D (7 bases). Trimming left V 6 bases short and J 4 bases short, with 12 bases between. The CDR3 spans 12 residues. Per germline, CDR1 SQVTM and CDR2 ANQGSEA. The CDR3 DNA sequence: TGCAGCGTCGAGGGGGGGCCAGAGACCCAGTACTTC. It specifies CSVEGGPETQYF.

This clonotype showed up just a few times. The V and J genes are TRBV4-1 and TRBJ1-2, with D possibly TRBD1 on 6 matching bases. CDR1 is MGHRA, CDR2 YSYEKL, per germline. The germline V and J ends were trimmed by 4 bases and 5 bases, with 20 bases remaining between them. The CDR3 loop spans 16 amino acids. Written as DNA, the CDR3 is TGCGCCAGCAGCCGGGGGCCTGGACTCTCCACTTATGGCTACACCTTC. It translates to CASSRGPGLSTYGYTF.

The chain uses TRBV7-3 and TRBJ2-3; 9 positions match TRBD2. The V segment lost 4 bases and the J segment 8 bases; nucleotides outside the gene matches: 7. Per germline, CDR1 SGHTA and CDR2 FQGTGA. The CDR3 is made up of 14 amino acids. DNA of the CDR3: TGTGCCAGCAGCTACGCGGGGGGGTCAGGTACGCAGTATTTT. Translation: CASSYAGGSGTQYF.

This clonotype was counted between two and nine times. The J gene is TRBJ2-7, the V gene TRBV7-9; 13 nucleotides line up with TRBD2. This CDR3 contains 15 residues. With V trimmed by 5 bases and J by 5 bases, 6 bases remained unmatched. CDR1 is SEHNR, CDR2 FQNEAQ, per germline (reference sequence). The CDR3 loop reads CASSRTSGGADEQYF. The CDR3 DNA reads TGTGCCAGCAGCAGAACTAGCGGGGGGGCTGACGAGCAGTACTTC.

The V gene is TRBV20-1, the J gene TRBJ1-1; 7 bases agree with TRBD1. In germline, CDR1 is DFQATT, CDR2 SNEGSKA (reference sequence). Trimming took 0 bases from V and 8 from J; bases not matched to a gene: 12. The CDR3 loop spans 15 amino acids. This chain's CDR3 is CSARDHRGVGTEAFF. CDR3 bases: TGCAGTGCTAGAGATCACAGGGGAGTGGGGACCGAAGCTTTCTTT.

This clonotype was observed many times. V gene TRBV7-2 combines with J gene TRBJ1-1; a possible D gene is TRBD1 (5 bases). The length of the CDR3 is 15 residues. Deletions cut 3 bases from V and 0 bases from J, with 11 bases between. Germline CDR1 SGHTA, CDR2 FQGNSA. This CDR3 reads CASSFQGSMNTEAFF. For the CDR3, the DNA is TGTGCCAGCAGCTTCCAGGGCAGCATGAACACTGAAGCTTTCTTT.

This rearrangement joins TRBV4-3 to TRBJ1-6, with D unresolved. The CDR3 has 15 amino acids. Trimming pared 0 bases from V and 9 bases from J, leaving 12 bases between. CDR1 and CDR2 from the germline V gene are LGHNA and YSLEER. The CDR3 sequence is CASSQDWALGSPLHF. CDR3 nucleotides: TGCGCCAGCAGCCAAGACTGGGCCTTGGGTTCACCCCTCCACTTT.

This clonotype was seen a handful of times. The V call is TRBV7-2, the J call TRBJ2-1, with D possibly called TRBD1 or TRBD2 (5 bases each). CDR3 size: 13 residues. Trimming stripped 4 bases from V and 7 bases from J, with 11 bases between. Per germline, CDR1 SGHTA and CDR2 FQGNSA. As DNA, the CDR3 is TGTGCCAGCAGCTCGGGACGATGGAATGAGCAGTTCTTC. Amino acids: CASSSGRWNEQFF. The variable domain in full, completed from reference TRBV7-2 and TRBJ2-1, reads GAGVSQSPSNKVTEKGKDVELRCDPISGHTALYWYRQSLGQGLEFLIYFQGNSAPDKSGLPSDRFSAERTGGSVSTLTIQRTQQEDSAVYLCASSSGRWNEQFFGPGTRLTVL.

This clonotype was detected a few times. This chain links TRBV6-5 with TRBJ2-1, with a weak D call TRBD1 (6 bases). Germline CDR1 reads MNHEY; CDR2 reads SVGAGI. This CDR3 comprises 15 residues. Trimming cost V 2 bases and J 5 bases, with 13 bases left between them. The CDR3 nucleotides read TGTGCCAGCAGTTACCGGGACGGGGACAACAATGAGCAGTTCTTC. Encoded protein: CASSYRDGDNNEQFF.

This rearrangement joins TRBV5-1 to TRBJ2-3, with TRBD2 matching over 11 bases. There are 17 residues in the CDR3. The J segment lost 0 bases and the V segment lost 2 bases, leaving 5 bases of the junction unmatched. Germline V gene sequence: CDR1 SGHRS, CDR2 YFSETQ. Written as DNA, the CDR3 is TGCGCCAGCAGCTTTACTAGCGGGGGCCACAGCACAGATACGCAGTATTTT. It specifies CASSFTSGGHSTDTQYF.

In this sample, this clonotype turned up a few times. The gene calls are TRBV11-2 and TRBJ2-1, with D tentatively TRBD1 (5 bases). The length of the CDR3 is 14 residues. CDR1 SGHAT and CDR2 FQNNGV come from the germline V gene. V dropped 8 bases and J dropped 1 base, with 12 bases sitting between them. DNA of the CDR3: TGTGCCAGCGGCCACAGGCTGTCCTACAATGAGCAGTTCTTC. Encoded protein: CASGHRLSYNEQFF. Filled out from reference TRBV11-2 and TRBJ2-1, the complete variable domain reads EAGVAQSPRYKIIEKRQSVAFWCNPISGHATLYWYQQILGQGPKLLIQFQNNGVVDDSQLPKDRFSAERLKGVDSTLKIQPAKLEDSAVYLCASGHRLSYNEQFFGPGTRLTVL.

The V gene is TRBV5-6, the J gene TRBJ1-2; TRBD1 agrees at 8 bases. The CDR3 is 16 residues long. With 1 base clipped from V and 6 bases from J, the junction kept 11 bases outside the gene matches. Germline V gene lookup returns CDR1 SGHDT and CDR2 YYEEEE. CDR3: CASSLSPTGGIDGYTF. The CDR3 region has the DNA TGTGCCAGCAGCTTGTCCCCAACAGGGGGTATCGATGGCTACACCTTC.

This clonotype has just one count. CDR3 in amino acids: CSAALAGGPWEQYF. CDR3 nucleotides: TGCAGCGCCGCACTAGCGGGAGGGCCATGGGAGCAGTACTTC. V and J are TRBV29-1 and TRBJ2-7; TRBD2 matches 13 bases. The V segment lost 7 bases and the J segment 7 bases; nucleotides outside the gene matches: 10. The germline V gene has CDR1 SQVTM and CDR2 ANQGSEA. The CDR3 contains 14 residues.

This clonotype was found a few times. The CDR3 here is CASSLTIGTQYNEQFF. The CDR3 nucleotides read TGTGCCAGCAGCTTAACGATCGGGACCCAATACAATGAGCAGTTCTTC. The chain employs TRBV7-8 and TRBJ2-1; either TRBD1 or TRBD2 may fit D (5 bases each). Looked up from germline, CDR1 is SGHVS and CDR2 is FQNEAQ. This CDR3 comprises 16 residues. Trimming stripped 2 bases from V and 4 bases from J, with 15 bases between.

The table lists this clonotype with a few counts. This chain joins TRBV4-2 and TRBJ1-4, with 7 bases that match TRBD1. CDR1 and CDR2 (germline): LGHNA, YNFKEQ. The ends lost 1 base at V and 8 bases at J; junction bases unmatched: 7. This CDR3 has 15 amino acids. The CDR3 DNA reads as TGTGCCAGCAGCCAAGGACAGGGTAGGTGGGAAAAACTGTTTTTT. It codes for CASSQGQGRWEKLFF.

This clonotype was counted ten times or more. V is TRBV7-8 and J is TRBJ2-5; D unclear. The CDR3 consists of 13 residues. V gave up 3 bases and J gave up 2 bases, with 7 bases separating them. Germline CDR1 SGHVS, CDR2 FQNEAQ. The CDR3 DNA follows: TGTGCCAGCAGCTTTGGGCGACAAGAGACCCAGTACTTC. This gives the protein CASSFGRQETQYF.

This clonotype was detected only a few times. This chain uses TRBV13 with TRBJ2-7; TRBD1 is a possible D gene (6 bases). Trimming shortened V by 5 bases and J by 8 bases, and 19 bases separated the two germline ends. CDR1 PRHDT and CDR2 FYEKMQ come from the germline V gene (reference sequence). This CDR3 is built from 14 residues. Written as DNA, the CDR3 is TGTGCCAGCAGCGACCACAGGGCAAAAGGACAGCAGTACGTC. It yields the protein CASSDHRAKGQQYV.

CDR3 coding DNA: TGTGCCAGCAGTATAGACAGTGATAATTCACCCCTCCACTTT. Translating it yields CASSIDSDNSPLHF. The chain is built from TRBV6-5 and TRBJ1-6; TRBD1 might be the D (5 bases). V was shortened by 5 bases and J by 5 bases, with 10 bases between the two germline ends. The CDR3 extends over 14 amino acids. Germline V gene lookup returns CDR1 MNHEY and CDR2 SVGAGI.